The T cell receptor beta chain described here comes from a study of shared clonotypes between healthy human individuals. CDR1 and CDR2 from the germline V gene are LNHNV and YYDKDF (reference sequence). This CDR3 contains 14 residues. J lost 4 bases, V lost 5 bases, and 5 bases had no gene match. CD45RO-negative, CCR7-selected cells formed the naive CD8 fraction, which excluded terminally differentiated effector memory CD45RA+ cells. The table came from immunoSEQ multiplex PCR; TCRdb's copy has only in-frame clones and leaves some out. The sample consists of fewer than 700,000 clones, around 95% of them appearing once.

This clonotype originated in a young woman in good health. This chain connects TRBV15 to TRBJ2-1, with 7 bases lining up with TRBD2. Sequenced sample: naive CD8+ T cells sorted from blood. The CDR3: CATSGVSGYNEQFF. The CDR3 bases are TGTGCCACCAGCGGGGTTAGCGGGTACAATGAGCAGTTCTTC.